This TCR beta chain was observed in a study of regulatory T cells in long-lasting Graves disease. Study background: Newly diagnosed Graves' patients had under 3 months of antithyroid drugs. Study results and limitations: Newly diagnosed patients shared more than 750 public clonotypes; persistent patients shared approximately 2,900. Persistent cases favored TRBV28, TRBJ1-2 and TRBJ2-5. TCR diversity was lower in persistent Graves' patients (versus newly diagnosed ones).

Assembly of TCR beta libraries relied on iRepertoire HTBI primers together with Arm-PCR of CDR3 regions. TCRdb recomputed calls from the multiplex PCR reads with MiXCR, one row per CDR3 protein. The sample consists of some 320,000 distinct CDR3 sequences, 18% of them appearing once. This clonotype showed up many times. Its antigen is not known. Time point specified: newly diagnosed GD, antithyroid drugs for less than 3 months. There was RNA extracted from PBMCs, and the TCR library was made from it. CDR1 and CDR2 (germline): SGHAT, FQNNGV. This CDR3 has 14 residues. V was clipped by 0 bases and J by 4 bases, with 9 bases between them.

The genes are TRBV11-2 and TRBJ1-1, with D unclear. Sequencing was performed on peripheral blood mononuclear cells (PBMCs), taken at new diagnosis, from a patient treated with antithyroid drugs. This sequence was found in a female donor with Graves disease. The CDR3 protein is CASSLEPGGTEAFF. DNA for the CDR3: TGTGCCAGCAGCTTAGAACCCGGAGGCACTGAAGCTTTCTTT.